The 22 T cell receptor beta chains below all came from one sample that was sequenced in a study of metastatic and nonmetastatic thyroid tumors. No treatment had been given to any patient before thyroid surgery. TCRdb reprocessed the PCR reads using MiXCR. The data show about 12,000 clones, roughly 29% seen once. The specimen sequenced was tumor tissue. The receptors derive from a male donor with papillary thyroid cancer or a benign thyroid nodule (not recorded which). Some clones in this sample may be carry-over from other donors' samples.

By share, this clone counts as medium-sized. The rearrangement joins TRBV5-1 to TRBJ1-3; 7 bases are shared with TRBD1. The V gene end was trimmed by 5 bases and the J gene end by 4 bases; junction bases not matched to a gene: 12. Germline V lookup: CDR1 SGHRS, CDR2 YFSETQ. CDR3 length: 16 amino acids. CDR3 DNA sequence: TGCGCCAGCAGTTTAGCCGCTACAGGGGTCGGAAACACCATATATTTT. It encodes CASSLAATGVGNTIYF.

This clone turned up a few times. The chain has TRBV27 and TRBJ2-1; 13 nucleotides align to TRBD2. The CDR3 totals 16 residues. Germline V gene sequence: CDR1 MNHEY, CDR2 SMNVEV (reference sequence). The trim removed 5 bases at V and 7 bases at J, leaving 8 bases unmatched. The CDR3 sequence is CASSAGLAGVKNEQFF. For the CDR3, the DNA is TGTGCCAGCAGTGCCGGACTAGCGGGAGTGAAAAATGAGCAGTTCTTC.

The table lists this clone with a few counts. V and J are TRBV6-1 and TRBJ2-7; D uncertain. The CDR3 consists of 16 residues. Trimming shortened V by 7 bases and J by 3 bases, and 22 bases separated the two germline ends. The germline CDR1 and CDR2 sequences are MNHNS and SASEGT. CDR3 sequence (DNA): TGTGCCAGCACCTTTCGTAAGGGTACCCTGGTCTACGAGCAGTACTTC. This sequence encodes CASTFRKGTLVYEQYF.

This clone came up a few times. The chain links TRBV11-2 to TRBJ2-3, with 10 bases that match TRBD2. Trimming at V came to 0 bases and at J to 2 bases, leaving 17 bases not matched to a gene. The CDR3 runs to 21 residues. Germline CDR1 and CDR2: SGHAT and FQNNGV. This chain's CDR3 is CASSLDGELAGSTKNTDTQYF. As DNA, the CDR3 is TGTGCCAGCAGCTTAGACGGAGAACTAGCGGGATCCACAAAAAACACAGATACGCAGTATTTT. The variable domain in full, completed from reference TRBV11-2 and TRBJ2-3, reads EAGVAQSPRYKIIEKRQSVAFWCNPISGHATLYWYQQILGQGPKLLIQFQNNGVVDDSQLPKDRFSAERLKGVDSTLKIQPAKLEDSAVYLCASSLDGELAGSTKNTDTQYFGPGTRLTVL.

The chain combines TRBV18 with TRBJ1-1; D might be TRBD1 (6 bases). The germline V and J ends were trimmed by 5 bases and 5 bases, with 12 bases remaining between them. Germline V gene sequence: CDR1 KGHSH, CDR2 LQKENI. CDR3 length: 13 amino acids. Written as DNA, the CDR3 is TGTGCCAGCTCAACGGGACATAAGACTGAAGCTTTCTTT. Protein product: CASSTGHKTEAFF.

This clone was seen only a few times. Within the sample, other DNA sequences also encode this same CDR3. This sequence joins TRBV5-4 and TRBJ2-5, with TRBD2 as a possible D gene (6 bases). This CDR3 contains 15 residues. The ends were cut back, 3 bases at V and 4 bases at J, with 16 bases in the middle. The germline V gene encodes CDR1 SGHNT and CDR2 YYREEE (reference sequence). The CDR3 loop reads CASSSKTGSLETQYF. The CDR3 coding sequence is TGTGCCAGCAGCTCGAAGACCGGGAGTTTAGAGACCCAGTACTTC. Drawing the rest from reference TRBV5-4 and TRBJ2-5, the complete variable domain is ETGVTQSPTHLIKTRGQQVTLRCSSQSGHNTVSWYQQALGQGPQFIFQYYREEENGRGNFPPRFSGLQFPNYSSELNVNALELDDSALYLCASSSKTGSLETQYFGPGTRLLVL.

This clone was counted a few times. This chain uses TRBV19 with TRBJ2-7; maybe TRBD2 (5 bases). The CDR3 is made up of 13 amino acids. The germline CDR1 and CDR2 sequences are LNHDA and SQIVND (reference sequence). Trimming cost V 6 bases and J 7 bases, with 16 bases left between them. CDR3 DNA sequence: TGTGCCAGTAGCCGGAGGCTCCTGGGAGAGCAGTACTTC. Translating it yields CASSRRLLGEQYF. The full variable domain, with the rest looked up from reference TRBV19 and TRBJ2-7, is DGGITQSPKYLFRKEGQNVTLSCEQNLNHDAMYWYRQDPGQGLRLIYYSQIVNDFQKGDIAEGYSVSREKKESFPLTVTSAQKNPTAFYLCASSRRLLGEQYFGPGTRLTVT.

This clone was recorded a few times. This rearrangement joins TRBV19 to TRBJ1-1; 8 bases map to TRBD1. The V gene end was trimmed by 4 bases and the J gene end by 8 bases; junction bases not matched to a gene: 9. This CDR3 region has 14 residues. Germline-derived CDR1 and CDR2 are LNHDA and SQIVND (reference sequence). This chain's CDR3 is CASSSRDRLVEAFF. DNA of the CDR3: TGTGCCAGTAGTAGCCGGGACAGGCTTGTGGAAGCTTTCTTT.

This clone rates as medium-sized. The rearrangement joins TRBV6-1 to TRBJ1-1; D is unclear. The CDR3 has 16 residues. Trimming pared 7 bases from V and 5 bases from J, leaving 23 bases between. The germline gives CDR1 MNHNS, CDR2 SASEGT. CDR3 nucleotide sequence: TGTGCCAGCACACTTTTATACCCGACGGCCGGAACTGAAGCTTTCTTT. Translating it yields CASTLLYPTAGTEAFF.

As for this clone: This likely comes from a read error, as the CDR3 has no conserved phenylalanine or tryptophan at its end. It is unclear where the CDR3 begins or ends on the DNA, so no DNA is shown, and the CDR3 is as TCRdb lists it. The rearrangement uses TRBV5-1 and TRBJ2-3. Germline CDR1 and CDR2: SGHRS and YFSETQ. The CDR3 extends over 13 residues, inclusive of both ends. CDR3 region: CASRLDDADTPYC.

The J gene is TRBJ1-6, the V gene TRBV7-9; D call uncertain. This CDR3 contains 14 residues. Germline CDR1 is SEHNR and CDR2 is FQNEAQ (reference sequence). V lost 1 base and J lost 7, with 8 bases in between. CDR3 coding DNA: TGTGCCAGCAGCTTAGTTCAAGAAAATTCACCCCTCCACTTT. It is translated as CASSLVQENSPLHF.

The V gene is TRBV24-1, the J gene TRBJ2-5; no clear D gene. The CDR3 consists of 15 residues. Looked up from germline, CDR1 is KGHDR and CDR2 is SFDVKD. The germline V and J ends were trimmed by 5 bases and 1 base, with 13 bases remaining between them. CDR3 in amino acids: CATSGTDESQETQYF. The DNA for the CDR3 is TGTGCCACCAGTGGAACAGACGAATCCCAAGAGACCCAGTACTTC.

The sample holds one count of this clone. Written as DNA, the CDR3 is TGCGCCAGCAAACCGGGACAGGAGAATGAAAAACTGTTTTTT. Translation: CASKPGQENEKLFF. The chain carries TRBV5-1 and TRBJ1-4, with TRBD1 matching 8 bases. Germline CDR1 is SGHRS and CDR2 is YFSETQ. The CDR3 has 14 amino acids. The J segment lost 5 bases and the V segment lost 6 bases, leaving 6 bases of the junction unmatched.

This clone was detected many times. CDR3 sequence: CASSRTGGDTDTQYF. The CDR3 bases are TGTGCCAGCAGCCGTACAGGGGGCGACACAGATACGCAGTATTTT. The chain couples TRBV7-8 to TRBJ2-3, with TRBD1 matching over 9 bases. V lost 5 bases and J lost 2; bases outside the gene matches: 5. CDR3 size: 15 residues. Looked up from germline, CDR1 is SGHVS and CDR2 is FQNEAQ.

This clone was detected a few times. This chain connects TRBV6-1 to TRBJ1-5; 11 nucleotides align to TRBD1. The V segment lost 6 bases and the J segment 7 bases; nucleotides outside the gene matches: 2. The germline V gene encodes CDR1 MNHNS and CDR2 SASEGT. This CDR3 has 13 residues. The chain's CDR3 is CASRGQGGQPQHF. In DNA form, the CDR3 reads TGTGCCAGCAGGGGACAGGGGGGACAGCCCCAGCATTTT.

This chain joins TRBV20-1 and TRBJ1-5; D gene uncertain. Trimming stripped 8 bases from V and 3 bases from J, with 11 bases between. The CDR3 length is 12 residues. Germline V gene sequence: CDR1 DFQATT, CDR2 SNEGSKA (reference sequence). The CDR3 is CSPGQANQPQHF. The CDR3 DNA reads as TGCAGTCCCGGCCAGGCCAATCAGCCCCAGCATTTT.

By share of the sample, this clone is medium-sized. The chain carries TRBV6-1 and TRBJ2-2; TRBD2 agrees at 10 bases. CDR3 size: 17 residues. Germline CDR1 reads MNHNS; CDR2 reads SASEGT. J was trimmed by 0 bases and V by 5 bases; bases with no gene match: 6. CDR3 bases: TGTGCCAGCAGTCGCTGGACTAGCGGAACGAACACCGGGGAGCTGTTTTTT. This sequence encodes CASSRWTSGTNTGELFF.

This clone was found a few times. The J gene is TRBJ2-7, the V gene TRBV20-1; 16 bases line up with TRBD2. Germline assignment: CDR1 DFQATT and CDR2 SNEGSKA (reference sequence). The CDR3 contains 16 residues. V dropped 7 bases and J dropped 1; count of bases not matched to a gene: 7. The CDR3 reads CSVTGTSGRASYEQYF. The CDR3, as DNA: TGCAGTGTCACCGGGACTAGCGGGAGGGCTTCCTACGAGCAGTACTTC.

The chain combines TRBV9 with TRBJ2-7, with 9 bases matching TRBD2. The V gene's germline CDR1 is SGDLS and CDR2 YYNGEE. The junction had 8 bases not matched to a gene; V was cut back by 4 bases and J by 3 bases. The length of the CDR3 is 15 residues. The CDR3 is CASSPGSGSIYEQYF. CDR3 DNA: TGTGCCAGCAGCCCTGGTAGCGGGAGTATCTACGAGCAGTACTTC.

The chain recombines TRBV7-3 with TRBJ2-2, with D possibly matching TRBD2 (5 bases). The CDR3 length is 13 residues. Between the trimmed V and J ends, which lost 2 bases and 5 bases, there was a span of 6 bases. Per the germline V gene, CDR1 is SGHTA and CDR2 is FQGTGA. CDR3 sequence reads: CASSLRRTGELFF. For the CDR3, the DNA is TGTGCCAGCAGCTTACGGAGGACCGGGGAGCTGTTTTTT.

This clone qualifies as medium-sized. This chain's CDR3 is CASRPGTGLSGANVLTF. In DNA, the CDR3 is TGTGCCAGCAGACCCGGGACAGGCCTCTCTGGGGCCAACGTCCTGACTTTC. V and J are TRBV6-1 and TRBJ2-6, with TRBD1 matching over 8 bases. Losses at the gene ends were 6 bases for V and 0 bases for J; bases not matched to a gene: 7. The CDR3 totals 17 residues. Germline CDR1 reads MNHNS; CDR2 reads SASEGT.

Only one count was recorded for this clone. V gene TRBV7-2 combines with J gene TRBJ2-1; 11 positions agree with TRBD2. CDR1 is SGHTA and CDR2 is FQGNSA in the germline V gene. With V trimmed by 2 bases and J by 3 bases, 12 bases remained unmatched. This CDR3 spans 19 amino acids. CDR3 nucleotide sequence: TGTGCCAGCAGCTTACGGTCCGTTACTAGCGGGAGTCACTACAATGAGCAGTTCTTC. Amino acid sequence: CASSLRSVTSGSHYNEQFF.